This T cell receptor beta chain comes out of a study of regulatory T cells in long-lasting Graves disease (dated by TCRdb to the early 2020s). Regarding the complete study: Newly diagnosed Graves' disease patients had taken antithyroid drugs for less than 3 months. Peripheral blood TCR sequencing and RNA sequencing compared persistent Graves' disease patients with newly diagnosed Graves' disease patients. The study was conducted in China and was registered as a clinical trial. A total of around 33 samples underwent TCR sequencing, from roughly 13 patients with persistent Graves' disease and 20 patients with newly diagnosed Graves' disease.

The germline V gene (reference sequence) supplies CDR1 DFQATT and CDR2 SNEGSKA. Ends trimmed: V by 5 bases, J by 2 bases; bases unmatched to a gene: 10. From the cysteine through the phenylalanine, the CDR3 covers 16 amino acids. The DNA shown is the 48-base CDR3, in frame from base 1. In light of the paper, this sample's time point label describes: newly diagnosed GD, antithyroid drugs for less than 3 months. For both TCR sequencing and RNA sequencing, RNA was extracted from PBMCs in TRIzol. Graves' disease was diagnosed according to American Thyroid Association guidelines. Patients for the study were recruited at an endocrinology department in Xi'an, China. Each patient gave approximately 9.7 milliliters of peripheral blood, collected in an EDTA anticoagulant tube. Ficoll Paque Plus density gradient separation was used to isolate PBMCs, and no additional T cell sorting was done. RNA quality was checked with an Agilent 2100 Bioanalyzer and agarose gel, and concentration with a NanoDrop 2000.

The paper as a whole reports these results and caveats: The study examined only peripheral blood because the primary lesion, thyroid tissue, could not be accessed. Compared with newly diagnosed patients, patients with persistent Graves' disease had lower TCR Shannon entropy and fewer highly expanded clones, which suggests clonal expansion. Patients with persistent disease shared more public clonotypes (around 3,000) than newly diagnosed patients did (approximately 990). Only the TCR beta chain was sequenced and analyzed. The authors noted that the small sample size was a limitation that may lower accuracy. TRBV28, TRBJ1-2 and TRBJ2-5 were preferentially used in persistent disease, while TRBV20-1 and TRBJ2-1 were favored in newly diagnosed disease.

Libraries were prepared through multiplex PCR. Sequencing used an Illumina HiSeq 4000. CDR3 regions were amplified by Arm-PCR with iRepertoire HTBI primers to construct TCR beta libraries. Before sequencing, the PCR products underwent gel purification. In the paper's pipeline: A total of 62 TRBV and 14 TRBJ segments were identified across samples and were used for gene usage analysis of CDR3 amino acid clonotypes. COPE and FqMerger were used to merge filtered high-quality paired reads into contigs. BLAST was used to align contigs to IMGT TRBV, TRBD and TRBJ reference genes, and CDR3 was defined according to IMGT. Any clonotype with a frequency above 0.1% was counted as a highly expanded clone. Repertoire diversity was measured by Shannon entropy, and V-J evenness by the Gini coefficient. A clonotype found in more than one individual was treated as public. TCRdb ran its own pipeline on the public reads, namely fastp trimming at Q25 and MiXCR clone calling, and kept in-frame beta chains. Under each unique CDR3 protein, matching rows form one entry showing the most common genes and DNA. The V and J calls shown here were made by TCRdb, not taken from the authors' results. Counted in this sample were 550,000 to 600,000 distinct CDR3 sequences; approximately 16% of them appeared once. The ten largest make up more than 10% of the sample.

With respect to this clonotype: Its cognate antigen has yet to be identified. Base qualities are not at hand, and no much larger clone is one base apart.

Separately, the same data were catalogued under a study of T cells in Graves' hyperthyroidism and ophthalmopathy. As the second study states: Graves' hyperthyroidism was defined as stable when no progression to ophthalmopathy occurred over 18 months of follow-up. Hyperthyroidism patients were newly diagnosed, with disease duration under 2 months, and aged 18 to 65 years. Exclusion was applied to patients with uncontrolled infections, other autoimmune diseases, pregnancy or lactation. Clinical symptoms, serum thyroxine and TRAb, thyroid ultrasound, and orbital computed tomography formed the basis for the diagnoses. A first-round RT-PCR of the TCR CDR3 used the HTBI primer set with the Qiagen OneStep RT-PCR kit. Most expanded thyroid clonotypes (frequency above 0.001) were also found in blood, which suggests that blood repertoires may mirror thyroid immune responses. Ophthalmopathy was separated from stable hyperthyroidism by a 13 V-J signature model, with over 85% sensitivity and 81% to 83% specificity obtained in cross-validation and 80%/75% obtained in testing. During validation, the model predicted progression to ophthalmopathy a median of around 7 months ahead of onset, with just under 71% sensitivity and about 72% specificity. To identify distinguishing TCR V-J signatures, a discovery cohort of around 100 patients was used, comprising some 45 with Graves' ophthalmopathy and under 60 with stable Graves' hyperthyroidism. Whether ophthalmopathy could be predicted prospectively was tested in an independent validation cohort made up of 18 to 20 hyperthyroidism patients plus 17 patients who later progressed to ophthalmopathy. The 85 to 100 discovery patients were divided at random into training and test sets in a 7:3 ratio. In about six Graves' hyperthyroidism patients, the study also compared T-cell repertoires from thyroid tissue with T-cell repertoires from blood. After blood sampling, hyperthyroidism patients were treated with methimazole at a starting dose of 30 mg daily, and ophthalmopathy patients were treated with high-dose intravenous methylprednisolone. Libraries were constructed in a second round of multiplex PCR, after which size selection and purification were carried out. Paired-end sequencing of the libraries was performed with 100 bp reads on an Illumina HiSeq2000. SOAPnuke was used to process the raw data, with reads discarded if the reads contained adapters or uncalled bases, had a mean Phred below 15, or lacked an exact constant-primer or identifier match. High-quality paired reads were merged using COPE v1.2.5, and each unique nucleotide sequence was defined as a clonotype. MiTCR v1.1 was used to align clonotypes to the IMGT TRBV, TRBD and TRBJ reference segments. The analysis was restricted to V-J combinations with a frequency above 0.0001, which together covered 99.2% of the repertoires. The TCS score was defined as the ratio of F50 (clonal expansion) to E x V (chaos), calculated using BLOSUM62-based TCRdist between CDR3 peptides within each V-J. Welch's t-statistics and random forest reduced around 550 V-J features to fewer than 15, which were used in a naive Bayes classifier (R e1071). Sample size was not statistically predetermined, and blinding of investigators to group allocation was not performed. The paper describes TCR Vbeta CDR3 sequencing of 135 peripheral blood samples, made up of 43 ophthalmopathy patients, around 78 hyperthyroidism patients and roughly 17 progressor patients.

The chain was built from TRBV20-1 and TRBJ2-1; TRBD2 aligns with 9 central bases. The source of this sequence is a man aged 18 to 30 with Graves disease. Donor details come from another sample of the same person, matched by shared clones. The material was peripheral blood mononuclear cells (PBMCs), obtained at new diagnosis, from a patient treated with antithyroid drugs. The CDR3 is CSAASGLAGPYNEQFF. The DNA sequence is TGCAGTGCTGCATCGGGACTAGCCGGACCCTACAATGAGCAGTTCTTC.